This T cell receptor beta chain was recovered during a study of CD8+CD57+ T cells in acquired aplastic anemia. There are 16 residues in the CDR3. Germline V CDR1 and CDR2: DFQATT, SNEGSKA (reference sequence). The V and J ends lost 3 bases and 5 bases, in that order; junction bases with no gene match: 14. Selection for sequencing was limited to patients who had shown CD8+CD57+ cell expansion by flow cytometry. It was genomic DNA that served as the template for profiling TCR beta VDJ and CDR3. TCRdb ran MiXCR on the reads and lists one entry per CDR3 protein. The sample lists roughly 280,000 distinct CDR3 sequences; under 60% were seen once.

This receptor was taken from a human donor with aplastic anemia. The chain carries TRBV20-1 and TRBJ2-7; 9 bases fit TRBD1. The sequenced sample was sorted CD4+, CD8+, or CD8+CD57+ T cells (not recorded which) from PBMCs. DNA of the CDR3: TGCAGTGCTAGTACACAGGGGGCAAGGGTCGTGGACGAGCAGTACTTC. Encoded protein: CSASTQGARVVDEQYF.